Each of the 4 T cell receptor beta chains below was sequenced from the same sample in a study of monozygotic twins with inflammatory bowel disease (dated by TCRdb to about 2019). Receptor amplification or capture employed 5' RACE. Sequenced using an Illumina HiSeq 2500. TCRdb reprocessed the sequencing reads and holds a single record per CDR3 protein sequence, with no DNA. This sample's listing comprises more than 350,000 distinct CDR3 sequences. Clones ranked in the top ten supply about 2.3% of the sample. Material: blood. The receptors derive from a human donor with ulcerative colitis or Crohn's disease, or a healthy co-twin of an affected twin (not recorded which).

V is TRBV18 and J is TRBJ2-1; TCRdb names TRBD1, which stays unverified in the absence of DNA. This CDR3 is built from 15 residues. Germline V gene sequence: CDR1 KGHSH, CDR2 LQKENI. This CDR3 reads CASSPRQGAWNEQFF.

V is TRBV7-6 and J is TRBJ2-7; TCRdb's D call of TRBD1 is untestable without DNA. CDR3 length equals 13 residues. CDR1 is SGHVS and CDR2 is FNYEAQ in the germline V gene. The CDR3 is CASSPAGVYEQYF.

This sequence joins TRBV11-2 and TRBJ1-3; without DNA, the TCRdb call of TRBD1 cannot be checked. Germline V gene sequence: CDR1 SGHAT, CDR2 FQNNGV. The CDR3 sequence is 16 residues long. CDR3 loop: CASSSTGTGDGNTIYF.

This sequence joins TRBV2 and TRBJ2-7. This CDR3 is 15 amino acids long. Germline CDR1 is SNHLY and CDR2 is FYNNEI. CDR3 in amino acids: CASSEDGNRAYEQYF.